The 23 T cell receptor beta chains reported below all come from one sample, sequenced in a study of read filtering for tumor transcriptome and immune sequencing. This library used about 400 ng RNA and molecular barcoded adaptors spanning alpha/delta and beta/gamma chains. TCRdb re-called the reads with MiXCR, one entry per CDR3 protein. The sample has around 58,000 distinct CDR3 sequences; approximately 14% are singletons. The specimen was a population of CD138-negative cells sorted from bone marrow. Receptors originate from a donor older than 35 with multiple myeloma.

This clonotype was seen at least ten times. V is TRBV7-2 and J is TRBJ1-2; D perhaps matches TRBD1 (5 bases). The CDR3 is made up of 13 amino acids. CDR1 and CDR2 (germline): SGHTA, FQGNSA. V dropped 3 bases and J dropped 4 bases, with 9 bases sitting between them. The CDR3 nucleotides are TGTGCCAGCAGCTTCAGGGACCGCTATGGCTACACCTTC. As protein: CASSFRDRYGYTF.

This clonotype was observed many times. This chain's CDR3 is CSVGQGSVRAGELFF. The CDR3 DNA sequence: TGCAGCGTTGGCCAGGGGTCAGTGCGGGCCGGGGAGCTGTTTTTT. The rearrangement joins TRBV29-1 to TRBJ2-2, with a weak D call TRBD1 (6 bases). Trimming took 4 bases from V and 6 from J, leaving 18 bases between them. From germline, CDR1 is SQVTM and CDR2 ANQGSEA. CDR3 size: 15 residues.

In this sample, this clonotype turned up many times. This CDR3 reads CASSLTGGSDTQYF. The CDR3 coding sequence is TGTGCCAGCAGCTTAACAGGGGGCTCAGATACGCAGTATTTT. This sequence joins TRBV7-2 and TRBJ2-3; TRBD1 matches 9 bases. There are 14 residues in the CDR3. The V and J ends lost 2 bases and 4 bases, in that order; junction bases with no gene match: 1. The germline V gene encodes CDR1 SGHTA and CDR2 FQGNSA.

The genes are TRBV3-1 and TRBJ2-7; D may match TRBD1 or TRBD2 (5 bases each). Trimming took off 2 bases at V and 2 bases at J, with 13 bases between the two ends. The CDR3 is made up of 15 amino acids. Germline V gene lookup returns CDR1 LGHDT and CDR2 YNNKEL (reference sequence). CDR3 protein: CASSQQGTGTYEQYF. CDR3 DNA sequence: TGTGCCAGCAGCCAACAGGGAACGGGAACCTACGAGCAGTACTTC.

The V and J genes are TRBV4-2 and TRBJ2-2, with TRBD1 matching 7 bases. V shed 1 base and J 1 base; nucleotides not matched to a gene: 3. CDR3 length equals 16 residues. Germline values: CDR1 LGHNA, CDR2 YNFKEQ. This CDR3 is CASSQGDRMNTGELFF. The CDR3 coding sequence is TGTGCCAGCAGCCAAGGGGACAGAATGAACACCGGGGAGCTGTTTTTT.

V is TRBV7-2 and J is TRBJ2-3; possible D gene TRBD2, 7 bases. The germline V gene has CDR1 SGHTA and CDR2 FQGNSA. V was clipped by 2 bases and J by 5 bases, with 17 bases between them. The CDR3 is 16 residues long. The DNA for the CDR3 is TGTGCCAGCAGCTTATCGGGGGGCAAGGGACTAGATACGCAGTATTTT. This translates into CASSLSGGKGLDTQYF.

Regarding this clonotype: With a much larger clone just one base away, this may be a read error. This chain links TRBV7-9 with TRBJ2-3; possibly TRBD1 or TRBD2 for D (5 bases each). Germline V gene sequence: CDR1 SEHNR, CDR2 FQNEAQ (reference sequence). V lost 5 bases to trimming and J lost 6 bases, with 15 bases between them. The CDR3 length is 14 residues. For the CDR3, the DNA is TGTGCCAGCAGCCCACCCGGGGCTCAGGATACGCAGTATTTT. Translating gives CASSPPGAQDTQYF.

In its sample, this clonotype was seen many times. The J gene is TRBJ2-1, the V gene TRBV20-1, with 9 positions matching TRBD2. Germline assignment: CDR1 DFQATT and CDR2 SNEGSKA (reference sequence). The V gene end was trimmed by 0 bases and the J gene end by 6 bases; junction bases not matched to a gene: 6. The CDR3 loop spans 15 amino acids. The CDR3, as DNA: TGCAGTGCTAGAGATCCTGGGACTAGCCCCAATGAGCAGTTCTTC. Protein product: CSARDPGTSPNEQFF.

This clonotype has a count of ten or more. The rearrangement joins TRBV6-6 to TRBJ2-7, with 11 nucleotides matching TRBD2. The V and J ends lost 2 bases and 3 bases, in that order; junction bases with no gene match: 0. This CDR3 comprises 14 residues. Germline V gene lookup returns CDR1 MNHNY and CDR2 SVGAGI (reference sequence). The DNA of the CDR3 is TGTGCCAGCAGTTACCTAGCGGGGGGCTACGAGCAGTACTTC. Protein: CASSYLAGGYEQYF.

This clonotype was found a few times. The gene calls are TRBV20-1 and TRBJ2-1, with 8 bases that match TRBD2. The V gene end was trimmed by 2 bases and the J gene end by 9 bases; junction bases not matched to a gene: 9. Looked up from germline, CDR1 is DFQATT and CDR2 is SNEGSKA (reference sequence). CDR3 size: 14 residues. The CDR3 reads CSARKAGDSSEQFF. The CDR3 DNA reads as TGCAGTGCTAGAAAAGCGGGAGATTCAAGTGAGCAGTTCTTC.

This clonotype was detected ten times or more. The V call is TRBV11-2, the J call TRBJ1-1, with D perhaps matching TRBD1 (5 bases). V lost 5 bases, J lost 1 base, and 14 bases lay in between. CDR1 and CDR2 from the germline V gene are SGHAT and FQNNGV. The length of the CDR3 is 15 residues. The CDR3 loop is CASSAWLGGNTEAFF. CDR3 nucleotide sequence: TGTGCCAGCAGCGCGTGGTTGGGGGGGAACACTGAAGCTTTCTTT.

This clonotype has at least ten counts. The chain joins TRBV20-1 to TRBJ2-1; D might be TRBD2 (6 bases). This CDR3 region has 12 residues. V dropped 3 bases and J dropped 6 bases, with 9 bases sitting between them. Germline V gene sequence: CDR1 DFQATT, CDR2 SNEGSKA (reference sequence). The CDR3 DNA is TGCAGTGCTAGCGGGAGAGGCAATGAGCAGTTCTTC. Translated: CSASGRGNEQFF.

The chain recombines TRBV7-8 with TRBJ2-1, with 7 bases lining up with TRBD2. Germline CDR1 is SGHVS and CDR2 is FQNEAQ. This CDR3 spans 16 amino acids. Trimming took 3 bases from V and 2 from J; bases not matched to a gene: 7. The CDR3 bases are TGTGCCAGCAGCTTTCGACTAGCAGTGACCTACAATGAGCAGTTCTTC. Translation gives CASSFRLAVTYNEQFF.

The table lists this clonotype with many counts. The chain combines TRBV29-1 with TRBJ1-1; D is unresolved. Germline loops: CDR1 SQVTM, CDR2 ANQGSEA. Trimming shortened V by 7 bases and J by 0 bases, and 18 bases separated the two germline ends. The CDR3 is 15 residues long. The CDR3, as DNA: TGCAGCGGCCGAACAAACAGTCAAATGAACACTGAAGCTTTCTTT. Amino acid sequence: CSGRTNSQMNTEAFF.

There are many counts of this clonotype. V and J are TRBV10-1 and TRBJ2-7; D perhaps matches TRBD1 (5 bases). The CDR3 length is 14 residues. Germline V lookup: CDR1 WNHNN, CDR2 SYGVQD (reference sequence). Trimming removed 4 bases from V and 2 bases from J, with 12 bases in between. The DNA of the CDR3 is TGCGCCAGCAGTGTCGGCAGGGCGGCCTACGAGCAGTACTTC. As protein: CASSVGRAAYEQYF.

This clonotype has just a few counts. The gene calls are TRBV19 and TRBJ1-1, with TRBD1 matching 9 bases. This CDR3 contains 13 residues. Germline lookup yields CDR1 LNHDA and CDR2 SQIVND (reference sequence). The ends lost 8 bases at V and 8 bases at J; junction bases unmatched: 9. The CDR3 region has the DNA TGTGCCAGTGGACAGGGGTTGAGGCTAGAAGCTTTCTTT. Its translation is CASGQGLRLEAFF.

The chain uses TRBV14 and TRBJ2-1; no clear D gene. The CDR3 is made up of 14 amino acids. V gave up 3 bases and J gave up 0 bases, with 6 bases separating them. CDR1 is SGHDN, CDR2 FVKESK, per germline. The CDR3 DNA follows: TGTGCCAGCAGCCACGGGTCCTCCTACAATGAGCAGTTCTTC. Protein product: CASSHGSSYNEQFF. The full variable domain, in which reference TRBV14 and TRBJ2-1 provide the parts outside the CDR3, is EAGVTQFPSHSVIEKGQTVTLRCDPISGHDNLYWYRRVMGKEIKFLLHFVKESKQDESGMPNNRFLAERTGGTYSTLKVQPAELEDSGVYFCASSHGSSYNEQFFGPGTRLTVL.

This clonotype was seen a handful of times. The chain is built from TRBV6-2 or TRBV6-3 and TRBJ1-5; TRBD1 is a possible D gene (6 bases). The CDR3 runs 15 residues. Germline-derived CDR1 and CDR2 are MNHEY and SVGEGT. The ends were cut back, 2 bases at V and 2 bases at J, with 10 bases in the middle. Here the CDR3 DNA reads TGTGCCAGCAGTTACGGGCCAGGGGGCAATCAGCCCCAGCATTTT. Translating it yields CASSYGPGGNQPQHF.

This clonotype was seen ten or more times. This chain links TRBV29-1 with TRBJ1-5, with D possibly TRBD1 on 5 matching bases. With 4 bases removed from V and 5 bases from J, the gap between germline ends came to 15 bases. The germline CDR1 and CDR2 sequences are SQVTM and ANQGSEA. This CDR3 has 14 amino acids. The CDR3 DNA reads TGCAGCGTTGCGGGGCTCCAACCTGATCAGCCCCAGCATTTT. Amino acids: CSVAGLQPDQPQHF.

This clonotype was detected ten times or more. The rearrangement links TRBV15 to TRBJ2-2, with 10 bases matching TRBD2. The CDR3 length is 16 residues. Trimming removed 3 bases from V and 4 bases from J; junction bases left unmatched: 5. CDR1 LNHNV and CDR2 YYDKDF come from the germline V gene (reference sequence). The CDR3 sequence is CATSSPGLAFTGELFF. CDR3 coding DNA: TGTGCCACCAGCAGCCCGGGACTAGCGTTCACCGGGGAGCTGTTTTTT.

This clonotype was found a few times. This sequence may be a read error, since a much larger clone differs from it by one base. The CDR3 does not end in the conserved phenylalanine or tryptophan, so this is likely a read error. The chain links TRBV7-9 to TRBJ2-1, with no clear D. The CDR3 extends over 14 amino acids. Trimming pared 5 bases from V and 10 bases from J, leaving 18 bases between. CDR1 and CDR2 from the germline V gene are SEHNR and FQNEAQ (reference sequence). The CDR3 loop is CASSPIAQRPEQFL. The DNA for the CDR3 is TGTGCCAGCAGCCCAATAGCCCAAAGACCGGAGCAGTTCCTC.

This clonotype was seen only a few times. A much larger clone sits a single nucleotide away, making a read error possible. The genes are TRBV29-1 and TRBJ1-1, with 7 bases that match TRBD1. The CDR3 totals 13 residues. Germline CDR1 reads SQVTM; CDR2 reads ANQGSEA. In nucleotides, the CDR3 is TGCAGCGTCCACAGGGGCCAGAACACTGATGCTTTCTTT. Protein sequence: CSVHRGQNTDAFF.

The sample holds many counts of this clonotype. The rearrangement uses TRBV4-1 and TRBJ1-2; D remains ambiguous. Germline assignment: CDR1 MGHRA and CDR2 YSYEKL. The CDR3 length is 17 residues. Trimming removed 1 base from V and 5 bases from J, with 20 bases in between. CDR3 nucleotides: TGCGCCAGCAGCCAAGTTGATATGGGATTTACTGGGTATGGCTACACCTTC. This codes for CASSQVDMGFTGYGYTF.